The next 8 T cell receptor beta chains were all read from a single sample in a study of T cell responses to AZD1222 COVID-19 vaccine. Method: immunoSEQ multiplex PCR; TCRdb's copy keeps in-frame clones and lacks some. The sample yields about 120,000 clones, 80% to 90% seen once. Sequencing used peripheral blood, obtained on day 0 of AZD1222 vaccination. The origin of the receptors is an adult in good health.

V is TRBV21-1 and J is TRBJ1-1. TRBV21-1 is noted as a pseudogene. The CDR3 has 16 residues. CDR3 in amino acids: CASSKRAPGVNTEAFF. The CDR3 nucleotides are TGTGCCAGCAGCAAAAGAGCCCCCGGGGTGAACACTGAAGCTTTCTTT.

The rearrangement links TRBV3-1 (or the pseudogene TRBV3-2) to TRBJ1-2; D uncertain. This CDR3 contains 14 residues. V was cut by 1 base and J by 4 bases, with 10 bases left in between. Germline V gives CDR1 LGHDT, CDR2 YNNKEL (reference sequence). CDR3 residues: CASSQAGRLYGYTF. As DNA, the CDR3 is TGTGCCAGCAGCCAAGCCGGAAGGCTCTATGGCTACACCTTC.

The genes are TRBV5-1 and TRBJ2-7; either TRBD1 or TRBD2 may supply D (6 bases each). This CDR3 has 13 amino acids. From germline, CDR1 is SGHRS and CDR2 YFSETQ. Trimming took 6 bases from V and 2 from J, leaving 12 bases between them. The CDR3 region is CASKTGAPYEQYF. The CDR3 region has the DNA TGCGCCAGCAAGACGGGGGCCCCCTACGAGCAGTACTTC. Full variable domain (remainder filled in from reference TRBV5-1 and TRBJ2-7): KAGVTQTPRYLIKTRGQQVTLSCSPISGHRSVSWYQQTPGQGLQFLFEYFSETQRNKGNFPGRFSGRQFSNSRSEMNVSTLELGDSALYLCASKTGAPYEQYFGPGTRLTVT.

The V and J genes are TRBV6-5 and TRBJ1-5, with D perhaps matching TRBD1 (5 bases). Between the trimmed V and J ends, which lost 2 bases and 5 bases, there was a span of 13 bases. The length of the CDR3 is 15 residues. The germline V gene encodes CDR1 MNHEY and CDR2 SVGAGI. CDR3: CASSYRGRGDQPQHF. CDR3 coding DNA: TGTGCCAGCAGTTACCGAGGGAGGGGCGATCAGCCCCAGCATTTT.

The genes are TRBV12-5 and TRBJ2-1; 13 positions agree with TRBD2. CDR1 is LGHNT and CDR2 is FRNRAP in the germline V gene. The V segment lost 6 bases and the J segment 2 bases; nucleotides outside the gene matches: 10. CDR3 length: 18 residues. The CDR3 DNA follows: TGTGCTAGTGGCCAAGGACTAGCGGGAGAGGGCCCCTACAATGAGCAGTTCTTC. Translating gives CASGQGLAGEGPYNEQFF.

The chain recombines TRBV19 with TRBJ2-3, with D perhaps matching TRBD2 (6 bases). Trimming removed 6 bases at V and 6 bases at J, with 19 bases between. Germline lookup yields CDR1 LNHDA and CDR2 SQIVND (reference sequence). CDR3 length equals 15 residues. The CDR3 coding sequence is TGTGCCAGTAGAACGGGGGTGGGACGCCAGGATACGCAGTATTTT. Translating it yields CASRTGVGRQDTQYF. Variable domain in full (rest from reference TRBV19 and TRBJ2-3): DGGITQSPKYLFRKEGQNVTLSCEQNLNHDAMYWYRQDPGQGLRLIYYSQIVNDFQKGDIAEGYSVSREKKESFPLTVTSAQKNPTAFYLCASRTGVGRQDTQYFGPGTRLTVL.

CDR3 residues: CASSLQGTNSPLHF. The CDR3 DNA follows: TGTGCCAGCAGTTTACAGGGGACCAATTCACCCCTCCACTTT. This sequence joins TRBV27 and TRBJ1-6, with D perhaps matching TRBD1 (6 bases). Germline V gene data show CDR1 as MNHEY and CDR2 as SMNVEV (reference sequence). V was clipped by 2 bases and J by 7 bases, with 9 bases between them. The CDR3 sequence is 14 residues long.

CDR3 sequence reads: CASSLALEWEQETQYF. CDR3 in DNA: TGTGCCAGCAGCCTAGCCCTTGAGTGGGAGCAAGAGACCCAGTACTTC. This chain links TRBV4-2 with TRBJ2-5; D is possibly TRBD2 (5 bases). Trimming took off 4 bases at V and 2 bases at J, with 17 bases between the two ends. Looked up from germline, CDR1 is LGHNA and CDR2 is YNFKEQ. The CDR3 covers 16 residues.